This T cell receptor (beta chain) was sequenced in a study of cytomegalovirus exposure and HLA in healthy donors. The CDR3 totals 17 residues. CDR1 and CDR2 (germline): LNHDA, SQIVND (reference sequence). Trimming removed 5 bases from V and 1 base from J, with 19 bases in between. The study ran its PCR with 60 Vbeta and 13 Jbeta primers. Generated by immunoSEQ multiplex PCR, the TCRdb table keeps only in-frame clones and is missing some. Here the sample spans some 110,000 clones, roughly 79% being singletons. Study results and caveats: Immune exposure was documented only through CMV serostatus.

This clone came up a few times. Its cognate antigen is unknown. This TCR derives from a man aged 35 to 55 in good health and CMV-seronegative. The sample taken for sequencing was PBMCs. V usage is TRBV19 and J usage is TRBJ2-3, with D possibly TRBD1 on 5 matching bases. The CDR3 loop reads CASSVSPVQGGTDTQYF. In nucleotides, the CDR3 is TGTGCCAGTAGTGTATCCCCCGTGCAGGGCGGCACAGATACGCAGTATTTT.